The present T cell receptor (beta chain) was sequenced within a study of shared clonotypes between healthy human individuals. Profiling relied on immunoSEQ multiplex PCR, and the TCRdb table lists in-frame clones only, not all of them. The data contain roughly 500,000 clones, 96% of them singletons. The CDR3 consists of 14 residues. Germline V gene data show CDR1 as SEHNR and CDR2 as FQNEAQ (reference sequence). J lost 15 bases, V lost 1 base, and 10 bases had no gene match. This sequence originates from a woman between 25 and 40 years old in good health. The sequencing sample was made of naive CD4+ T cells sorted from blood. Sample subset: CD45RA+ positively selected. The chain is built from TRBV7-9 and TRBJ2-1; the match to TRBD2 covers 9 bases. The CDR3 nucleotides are TGTGCCAGCAGCTTAGAGGGAGCGGGAGGCTTAACGTTCTTC. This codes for CASSLEGAGGLTFF.